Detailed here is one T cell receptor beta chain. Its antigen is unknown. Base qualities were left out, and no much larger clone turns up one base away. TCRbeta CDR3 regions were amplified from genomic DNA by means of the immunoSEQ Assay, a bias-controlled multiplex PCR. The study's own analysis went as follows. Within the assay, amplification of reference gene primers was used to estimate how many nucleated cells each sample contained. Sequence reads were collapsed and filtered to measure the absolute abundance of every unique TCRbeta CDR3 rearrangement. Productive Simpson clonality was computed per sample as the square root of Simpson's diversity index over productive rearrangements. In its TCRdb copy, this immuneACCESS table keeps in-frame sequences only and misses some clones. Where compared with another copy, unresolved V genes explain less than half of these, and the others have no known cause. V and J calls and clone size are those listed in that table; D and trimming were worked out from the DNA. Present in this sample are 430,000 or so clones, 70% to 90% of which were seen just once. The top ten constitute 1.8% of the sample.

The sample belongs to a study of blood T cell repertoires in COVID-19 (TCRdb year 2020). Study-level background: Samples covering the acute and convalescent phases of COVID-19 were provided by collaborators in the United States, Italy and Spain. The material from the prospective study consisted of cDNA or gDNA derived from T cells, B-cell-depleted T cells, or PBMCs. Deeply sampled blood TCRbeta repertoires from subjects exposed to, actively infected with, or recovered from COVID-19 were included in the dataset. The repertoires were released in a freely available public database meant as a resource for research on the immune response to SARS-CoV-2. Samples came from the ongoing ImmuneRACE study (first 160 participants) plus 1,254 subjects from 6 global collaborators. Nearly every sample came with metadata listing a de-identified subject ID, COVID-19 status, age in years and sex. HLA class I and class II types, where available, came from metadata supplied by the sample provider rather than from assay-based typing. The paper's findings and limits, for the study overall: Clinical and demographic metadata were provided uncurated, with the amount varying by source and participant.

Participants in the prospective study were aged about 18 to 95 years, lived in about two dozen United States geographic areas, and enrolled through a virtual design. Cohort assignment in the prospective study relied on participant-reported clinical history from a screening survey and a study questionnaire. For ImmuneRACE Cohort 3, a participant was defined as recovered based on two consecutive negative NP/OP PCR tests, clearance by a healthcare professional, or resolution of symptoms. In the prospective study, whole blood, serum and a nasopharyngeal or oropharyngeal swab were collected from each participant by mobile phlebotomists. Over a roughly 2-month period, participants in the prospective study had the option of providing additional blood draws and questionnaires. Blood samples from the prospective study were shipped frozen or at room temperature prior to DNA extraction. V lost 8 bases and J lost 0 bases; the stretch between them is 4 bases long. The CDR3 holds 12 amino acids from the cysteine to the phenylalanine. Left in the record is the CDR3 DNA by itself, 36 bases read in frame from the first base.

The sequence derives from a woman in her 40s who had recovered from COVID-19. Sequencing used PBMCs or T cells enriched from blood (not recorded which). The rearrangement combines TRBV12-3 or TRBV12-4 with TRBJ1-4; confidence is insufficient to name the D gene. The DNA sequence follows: TGTGCCAGCGGGCCAACTAATGAAAAACTGTTTTTT. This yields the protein CASGPTNEKLFF.